This TCR beta chain appears in the sequencing data of a study of T cells in Graves' hyperthyroidism and ophthalmopathy. Trimming at V came to 4 bases and at J to 3 bases, leaving 5 bases not matched to a gene. This CDR3 is built from 15 residues. Germline V gene sequence: CDR1 LNHDA, CDR2 SQIVND (reference sequence). Amplification of TCR beta CDR3 regions used RNA as the template. The HTBI set primed first-round TCR CDR3 RT-PCR. In TCRdb, the multiplex PCR reads were re-called with MiXCR into one record per CDR3 protein. This sample has approximately 690,000 distinct CDR3 sequences, with roughly 20% found just once.

The rearrangement links TRBV19 to TRBJ2-7; the match to TRBD1 covers 11 bases. This sequence was found in a man aged 25 to 45 with Graves' ophthalmopathy. Sequencing used blood. CDR3 sequence: CASSTTGTGGYEQYF. The DNA for the CDR3 is TGTGCCAGTAGTACAACCGGGACAGGGGGCTACGAGCAGTACTTC.